Each of the 20 T cell receptor beta chains below was sequenced from the same sample in a study of CD8+ T cells in alopecia areata. In each case, RNA was isolated and then reverse transcribed into cDNA as the sequencing template. The repertoire was sequenced with immunoSEQ multiplex PCR; TCRdb's copy has only in-frame clones and lacks some. The sample carries hundreds of thousands of clones, about three fifths recorded once. This material consisted of CD4+ T cells sorted from blood, taken at week 0. Receptor source: a human donor with alopecia areata.

In the case of this clone: One junction end does not reproduce the germline sequence, and a read error may be involved. The genes are TRBV7-9 and TRBJ2-7; either TRBD1 or TRBD2 may supply D (5 bases each). Looked up from germline, CDR1 is SEHNR and CDR2 is FQNEAQ (reference sequence). The CDR3 length is 15 residues. CDR3 sequence: CASSFIGRDPRTLNF. The DNA for the CDR3 is TGTGCCAGCAGCTTTATTGGACGGGACCCCCGGACCCTAAACTTC.

V gene TRBV29-1 combines with J gene TRBJ2-2; 8 positions match TRBD1. V lost 7 bases, J lost 6 bases, and 7 bases stayed unmatched. Germline assignment: CDR1 SQVTM and CDR2 ANQGSEA. The CDR3 spans 13 residues. CDR3 in amino acids: CSAQIQGAGELFF. The CDR3 region has the DNA TGCAGCGCTCAGATACAGGGGGCCGGGGAGCTGTTTTTT.

This clone was found once. The chain uses TRBV30 and TRBJ2-7; no clear D gene. Germline V gene sequence: CDR1 GTSNPN, CDR2 SVGIG (reference sequence). The CDR3 totals 15 residues. The ends were cut back, 3 bases at V and 0 bases at J, with 15 bases in the middle. CDR3 in amino acids: CAWRKGRPPSYEQYF. The CDR3 DNA sequence: TGTGCCTGGAGGAAAGGACGGCCTCCCTCCTACGAGCAGTACTTC. The full variable domain, with the rest looked up from reference TRBV30 and TRBJ2-7, is SQTIHQWPATLVQPVGSPLSLECTVEGTSNPNLYWYRQAAGRGLQLLFYSVGIGQISSEVPQNLSASRPQDRQFILSSKKLLLSDSGFYLCAWRKGRPPSYEQYFGPGTRLTVT.

The rearrangement uses TRBV30 and TRBJ1-5; a possible D gene is TRBD1 (5 bases). Germline assignment: CDR1 GTSNPN and CDR2 SVGIG (reference sequence). V was cut by 4 bases and J by 3 bases, with 19 bases left in between. This CDR3 contains 16 residues. For the CDR3, the DNA is TGTGCCTGGAAACCCCGCCAGGGCCTAAACAATCAGCCCCAGCATTTT. Its protein is CAWKPRQGLNNQPQHF.

The genes are TRBV7-3 and TRBJ2-3; D is unclear. This CDR3 has 14 residues. The germline V gene encodes CDR1 SGHTA and CDR2 FQGTGA. Trimming removed 5 bases at V and 0 bases at J, with 9 bases between. Written as DNA, the CDR3 is TGTGCCAGCAGCCGGACCGCCAGCACAGATACGCAGTATTTT. Amino acids: CASSRTASTDTQYF.

This clone was counted a few times. The chain combines TRBV7-9 with TRBJ2-1; D is ambiguous. CDR1 and CDR2 (germline): SEHNR, FQNEAQ (reference sequence). Trimming took off 5 bases at V and 7 bases at J, with 12 bases between the two ends. This CDR3 is 13 amino acids long. CDR3 in DNA: TGTGCCAGCAGCCCAGACATCCTGAATGAGCAGTTCTTC. It yields the protein CASSPDILNEQFF.

The chain employs TRBV7-9 and TRBJ1-2; D may be TRBD1 (6 bases). The CDR3 is 13 amino acids. V lost 5 bases, J lost 3 bases, and 10 bases lay in between. Germline V lookup: CDR1 SEHNR, CDR2 FQNEAQ (reference sequence). The CDR3 protein is CASSHRDDYGYTF. The CDR3 region has the DNA TGTGCCAGCAGCCACAGGGATGACTATGGCTACACCTTC.

This clone occurred a few times. V is TRBV15 and J is TRBJ2-1; 9 bases align to TRBD2. This CDR3 spans 16 amino acids. With V trimmed by 1 base and J by 8 bases, 9 bases remained unmatched. Germline V lookup: CDR1 LNHNV, CDR2 YYDKDF (reference sequence). The CDR3 coding sequence is TGTGCCACCAGCAGAGGGGAGACTAGCGGTTCAGATGAGCAGTTCTTC. Its translation is CATSRGETSGSDEQFF.

The V and J genes are TRBV9 and TRBJ2-3; D is perhaps TRBD1 (6 bases). Deletions cut 4 bases from V and 0 bases from J, with 9 bases between. Germline V gives CDR1 SGDLS, CDR2 YYNGEE. CDR3 length equals 14 residues. In nucleotides, the CDR3 is TGTGCCAGCAGCCGGGACACTAGCACAGATACGCAGTATTTT. The encoded protein is CASSRDTSTDTQYF.

CDR3 amino acids: CASSLDGFMAGLSYEQYF. In DNA form, the CDR3 reads TGCGCCAGCAGCTTGGACGGTTTTATGGCGGGCCTCTCCTACGAGCAGTACTTC. The chain is built from TRBV5-1 and TRBJ2-7, with a weak D call TRBD2 (5 bases). V was pared by 0 bases and J by 0 bases, with 19 bases between. The CDR3 consists of 18 residues. The germline V gene has CDR1 SGHRS and CDR2 YFSETQ.

The chain joins TRBV7-9 to TRBJ1-1, with D maybe TRBD1 (6 bases). This CDR3 has 13 residues. V gave up 1 base and J gave up 11 bases, with 14 bases separating them. The germline gives CDR1 SEHNR, CDR2 FQNEAQ (reference sequence). CDR3: CASSLVATGEAFF. CDR3 sequence (DNA): TGTGCCAGCAGCTTAGTGGCGACAGGTGAGGCTTTCTTT.

The genes are TRBV5-1 and TRBJ2-4, with D perhaps given as TRBD1 or TRBD2 (5 bases each). V shed 1 base and J shed 5 bases, with 16 bases lying between them. This CDR3 region has 16 residues. CDR1 SGHRS and CDR2 YFSETQ come from the germline V gene. The CDR3 protein is CASSLLSGTDENIQYF. The CDR3 nucleotides are TGCGCCAGCAGCTTGTTGTCCGGGACCGACGAAAACATTCAGTACTTC.

The chain recombines TRBV30 with TRBJ1-1; TRBD1 is a possible D gene (6 bases). The V end was cut by 1 base, the J end by 3 bases, with 21 bases between. Germline V lookup: CDR1 GTSNPN, CDR2 SVGIG (reference sequence). CDR3 length: 17 residues. The DNA of the CDR3 is TGTGCCTGGAGTGGGGAAACAGGGTTCGGGGAGGACACTGAAGCTTTCTTT. Translated: CAWSGETGFGEDTEAFF. Together with reference TRBV30 and TRBJ1-1, the CDR3 gives the full variable domain: SQTIHQWPATLVQPVGSPLSLECTVEGTSNPNLYWYRQAAGRGLQLLFYSVGIGQISSEVPQNLSASRPQDRQFILSSKKLLLSDSGFYLCAWSGETGFGEDTEAFFGQGTRLTVV.

The chain combines TRBV25-1 with TRBJ2-7, with D hard to call. Per germline, CDR1 MGHDK and CDR2 SYGVNS. Trimming stripped 3 bases from V and 6 bases from J, with 12 bases between. This CDR3 region has 13 residues. For the CDR3, the DNA is TGTGCCAGCAGTGAGGGGTTCCCCCCCGAGCAGTACTTC. Protein sequence: CASSEGFPPEQYF.

This clone was recorded a few times. The chain carries TRBV6-1 and TRBJ2-3; D not certain. The CDR3 is 14 amino acids. The V gene lost 4 bases and the J gene lost 4 bases, with 12 bases spanning the gap. Germline V lookup: CDR1 MNHNS, CDR2 SASEGT. CDR3: CASSGRQWADTQYF. Here the CDR3 DNA reads TGTGCCAGCAGTGGCCGGCAGTGGGCAGATACGCAGTATTTT.

The chain employs TRBV2 and TRBJ2-6; D uncertain. In germline, CDR1 is SNHLY, CDR2 FYNNEI. The CDR3 is 16 residues long. Trimming removed 8 bases at V and 0 bases at J, with 14 bases between. The chain's CDR3 is CASGVKAGSGANVLTF. CDR3 bases: TGTGCCAGCGGGGTGAAGGCAGGCTCTGGGGCCAACGTCCTGACTTTC.

The chain couples TRBV30 to TRBJ2-1; TRBD2 matches 9 bases. Germline V CDR1 and CDR2: GTSNPN, SVGIG (reference sequence). J lost 0 bases, V lost 2 bases, and 8 bases had no gene match. This CDR3 contains 17 residues. CDR3 amino acids: CAWSSLAGLSSYNEQFF. In nucleotides, the CDR3 is TGTGCCTGGAGTTCTCTAGCGGGGCTAAGCTCCTACAATGAGCAGTTCTTC.

The chain recombines TRBV30 with TRBJ2-1; 11 bases match TRBD2. Germline loops: CDR1 GTSNPN, CDR2 SVGIG (reference sequence). The CDR3 is made up of 14 amino acids. Losses at the gene ends were 3 bases for V and 9 bases for J; bases not matched to a gene: 7. The CDR3 DNA follows: TGTGCCTGGAGCCCGGGACTAGCGGTACCTGAGCAGTTCTTC. It specifies CAWSPGLAVPEQFF.

This clone has only a few counts. The CDR3 spells CSGSLGGELFF. In DNA, the CDR3 is TGCAGCGGTAGTTTGGGCGGGGAGCTGTTTTTT. The chain has TRBV29-1 and TRBJ2-2, with D uncertain. CDR3 length: 11 residues. The V gene's germline CDR1 is SQVTM and CDR2 ANQGSEA. Trimming shortened V by 7 bases and J by 7 bases, and 10 bases separated the two germline ends.

The V and J genes are TRBV7-6 and TRBJ2-1, with D maybe TRBD2 (5 bases). V dropped 5 bases and J dropped 6 bases, with 14 bases sitting between them. CDR1 is SGHVS, CDR2 FNYEAQ, per germline. The CDR3 consists of 14 residues. CDR3 coding DNA: TGTGCCAGCAGCATCGGGAATATCGGCAATGAGCAGTTCTTC. Protein product: CASSIGNIGNEQFF.